This TCR beta chain was profiled in a study of shared clonotypes between healthy human individuals. The protocol was immunoSEQ multiplex PCR, while the TCRdb copy is restricted to in-frame clones and leaves out a portion. The data show 500,000 or so clones, approximately 94% seen once. CDR1 is SGHNT and CDR2 is YENEEA in the germline V gene. The V gene lost 1 base and the J gene lost 3 bases, with 7 bases spanning the gap. The CDR3 runs 13 residues. The sequenced sample was naive CD4+ T cells sorted from blood. The subset was: CD45RA+ positively selected. The V call is TRBV11-3, the J call TRBJ2-7; unclear D gene. The clonotype originates from a woman aged 25 to 45 in good health. CDR3 coding DNA: TGTGCCAGCAGCTTAGGCGTCGGCTACGAGCAGTACTTC. This translates into CASSLGVGYEQYF.